What follows are 6 T cell receptor beta chains derived from one specimen sequenced in a study of T cells in tumors after PD-1 blockade. Some clones are missing from TCRdb's copy, which holds only in-frame ones; the method was immunoSEQ multiplex PCR. The repertoire includes approximately 1,800 clones, around 70% of them detected once, and 10% to 15% sits in the top ten. Documented time point: second of two pre-therapy site-matched biopsies around eight weeks apart. The starting material was tumor tissue, obtained before anti-PD-1 treatment. All receptors come from a human donor with basal cell carcinoma.

J is TRBJ1-3 and V is TRBV11-1; D is uncertain. This CDR3 has 13 amino acids. Germline V lookup: CDR1 SGHAT, CDR2 FQDESV (reference sequence). V dropped 5 bases and J dropped 0 bases, with 5 bases sitting between them. The CDR3 DNA sequence: TGTGCCAGCAGCGACAACTCTGGAAACACCATATATTTT. It is translated as CASSDNSGNTIYF.

The genes are TRBV7-9 and TRBJ2-1; D is unresolved. The germline V gene has CDR1 SEHNR and CDR2 FQNEAQ (reference sequence). The CDR3 loop spans 16 amino acids. Trimming shortened V by 4 bases and J by 4 bases, and 17 bases separated the two germline ends. In DNA form, the CDR3 reads TGTGCCAGCAGCTGGTGGCAGCTCCGGGCATACAATGAGCAGTTCTTC. Its protein product is CASSWWQLRAYNEQFF.

The CDR3 sequence is CASSRSGTANYGYTF. The CDR3 bases are TGTGCCAGCTCACGCTCCGGGACAGCTAACTATGGCTACACCTTC. The rearrangement uses TRBV18 and TRBJ1-2; 7 positions match TRBD1. The germline gives CDR1 KGHSH, CDR2 LQKENI. Trimming took 4 bases from V and 0 from J; bases not matched to a gene: 5. The CDR3 contains 15 residues.

This clone has a single count. The V gene is TRBV10-3, the J gene TRBJ2-3, with unresolved D. CDR1 ENHRY and CDR2 SYGVKD come from the germline V gene. V gave up 1 base and J gave up 5 bases, with 4 bases separating them. The CDR3 loop spans 12 amino acids. The CDR3 loop is CAISEWLDTQYF. The CDR3 DNA reads as TGTGCCATCAGTGAGTGGCTAGATACGCAGTATTTT.

The CDR3 spells CASSIGGSAGNTIYF. The CDR3 bases are TGTGCCAGTAGTATAGGGGGTTCTGCTGGAAACACCATATATTTT. This chain joins TRBV19 and TRBJ1-3; no reliable D call. The length of the CDR3 is 15 residues. Trimming took off 1 base at V and 2 bases at J, with 9 bases between the two ends. Germline CDR1 reads LNHDA; CDR2 reads SQIVND (reference sequence).

The rearrangement links TRBV7-5 to TRBJ2-7; the table gives TRBD1 as D, unverified against the DNA. TRBV7-5 is a pseudogene segment. There are 14 residues in the CDR3. CDR3 DNA: TGTGCCAGAAGCTTAGGGGGACACTCCTACGAGCAGTACTTC. Its translation: CARSLGGHSYEQYF.